Listed below are T cell receptor beta chains from one sample, sequenced in a study of cytomegalovirus exposure and HLA in healthy donors. Sequenced by immunoSEQ multiplex PCR; TCRdb stores in-frame clones only, minus some. Of 200,000 to 250,000 clones in the sample, approximately 82% are singletons; the top ten hold about 0.63%. Sequencing was done on a sample of PBMCs. These TCRs come from a man aged 18 to 30 in good health and CMV-seronegative. Both conserved end residues are part of each CDR3. D genes are given only for firm matches. Clone size, where shown, is once, few, many, or a class for clones that have expanded.

-	TRBJ2-1	-	TRBV6-1	TGTGCCAGCAGTGCCCCGGAGTTCGGCTACAATGAGCAGTTCTTC	CASSAPEFGYNEQFF
-	TRBJ1-3	few	TRBV6-1	TGTGCCAGCAGTTTACAGAGAACTGGAAACACCATATATTTT	CASSLQRTGNTIYF
-	TRBJ1-4	-	TRBV5-1	TGCGCCAGCAGCCCCACTGTGGAGAGGGAAAAACTGTTTTTT	CASSPTVEREKLFF
TRBD2	TRBJ2-1	-	TRBV7-9	TGTGCCAGCAGCCTGGCTTCTAGCGGGGCTATCCCCTACAATGAGCAGTTCTTC	CASSLASSGAIPYNEQFF
TRBD2	TRBJ2-4	-	TRBV14	TGTGCCAGCAGTCAAAGCGGGAGTGTGGCCAAAAACATTCAGTACTTC	CASSQSGSVAKNIQYF
-	TRBJ1-1	-	TRBV5-4	TGTGCCAGCAGCTCCCTATCAAACACTGAAGCTTTCTTT	CASSSLSNTEAFF
TRBD1	TRBJ1-1	once	TRBV27	TGTGCCAGCAGTTTCGACAGGGAGATGGACACTGAAGCTTTCTTT	CASSFDREMDTEAFF
TRBD2	TRBJ2-7	-	TRBV9	TGTGCCAGCAGCGGGATCTCGGGGGGGAGGAGCTCCTACGAGCAGTACTTC	CASSGISGGRSSYEQYF
TRBD1	TRBJ2-1	few	TRBV12-5	TGTGCTAGTGGTCCGGGACAGGGGGTTCATTTTGAGCAGTTCTTC	CASGPGQGVHFEQFF
-	TRBJ1-1	-	TRBV10-3	TGTGCCACCCAGGGTAATACGAACACTGAAGCTTTCTTT	CATQGNTNTEAFF
TRBD1	TRBJ1-2	-	TRBV10-3	TGTGCCTTACGGGGCGGCAGGGGGCGCAACTATGGCTACACCTTC	CALRGGRGRNYGYTF
TRBD1	TRBJ2-5	-	TRBV5-6	TGTGCCAGCATCATACAGGGGAACCAAGAGACCCAGTACTTC	CASIIQGNQETQYF
-	TRBJ2-7	-	TRBV11-1	TGTGCCAGCAGCCCCTTATCCTTGGGGAGCTCCTACGAGCAGTACTTC	CASSPLSLGSSYEQYF
-	TRBJ2-7	once	TRBV27	TGTGCCAGCAGTTTATCAGGAGGGGGGGAGTACTTC	CASSLSGGGEYF
TRBD2	TRBJ2-7	-	TRBV2	TGTGCCAGCAGGCGAAGCGGGGGCCTCAACTACGAGCAGTACTTC	CASRRSGGLNYEQYF
-	TRBJ2-3	-	TRBV28	TGTGCCAGCAGTTTAGGAGGGTCCTACACAGATACGCAGTATTTT	CASSLGGSYTDTQYF
-	TRBJ1-1	-	TRBV13	TGTGCCAGCAGCTTAGAGATCAGATCGAACACTGAAGCTTTCTTT	CASSLEIRSNTEAFF
TRBD1	TRBJ2-7	-	TRBV25-1	TGTGCCAGCAGTTCGCGGGACAGGAAGGCCTACGAGCAGTACTTC	CASSSRDRKAYEQYF
-	TRBJ2-3	-	TRBV10-2	TGCGCCAGTGGCCTAGCGCCAGAAAGCACAGATACGCAGTATTTT	CASGLAPESTDTQYF
TRBD2	TRBJ2-7	-	TRBV7-9	TGTGCCAGCAGCTTAAGTGGCAGCGGGAGCTTGTACGAGCAGTACTTC	CASSLSGSGSLYEQYF
-	TRBJ2-7	-	TRBV5-1	TGCGCCAGCGGGACAGGGACTAGTCTCCACGAGCAGTACTTC	CASGTGTSLHEQYF
-	TRBJ2-7	-	TRBV6-5	TGTGCCAGCAGGCCGGGACACCTGTACGAGCAGTACTTC	CASRPGHLYEQYF
-	TRBJ2-1	-	TRBV7-9	TGTGCCAGCAGCTTATTTGGTAGCGGAGAGAGCTCCTACAATGAGCAGTTCTTC	CASSLFGSGESSYNEQFF
-	TRBJ1-2	-	TRBV9	TGTGCCAGCAGCGTCGGACAGCCTAACTATGGCTACACCTTC	CASSVGQPNYGYTF
-	TRBJ2-7	-	TRBV19	TGTGCCAGTAGTATTGAGGGTAGATCGTCCTACGAGCAGTACTTC	CASSIEGRSSYEQYF
-	TRBJ1-5	once	TRBV6-5	TGTGCCAGCAGGGAACACCTGGGCGCCAATCAGCCCCAGCATTTT	CASREHLGANQPQHF
TRBD1	TRBJ1-1	-	TRBV27	TGTGCCAGCACCAGGACAGGGGGCATGAACACTGAAGCTTTCTTT	CASTRTGGMNTEAFF
TRBD1	TRBJ2-7	-	TRBV14	TGTGCCAGCAGCCCAAGGTACAGGGGATACGAGCAGTACTTC	CASSPRYRGYEQYF
TRBD2	TRBJ2-5	-	TRBV19	TGTGCCAGTAGACTTGGTAGCGGGATAGAGACCCAGTACTTC	CASRLGSGIETQYF
TRBD2	TRBJ2-1	-	TRBV27	TGTGCCAGCAGTCCCAGGACTAGCGGCTCCTACAATGAGCAGTTCTTC	CASSPRTSGSYNEQFF
TRBD2	TRBJ2-5	-	TRBV4-1	TGCGCCAGCAGCCCCCAACCGGGCGGGAGGGACCAAGAGACCCAGTACTTC	CASSPQPGGRDQETQYF
TRBD1	TRBJ1-1	few	TRBV5-6	TGTGCCAGCAGCTCAACCGGGACAGGCACTGAAGCTTTCTTT	CASSSTGTGTEAFF
-	TRBJ1-5	-	TRBV5-1	TGCGCCAGCAGCTTGGGCGGTAGCAATCAGCCCCAGCATTTT	CASSLGGSNQPQHF
-	TRBJ1-5	-	TRBV7-8	TGTGCCAGCAGCAAGGGTCTGCGGGAGTATAGCAATCAGCCCCAGCATTTT	CASSKGLREYSNQPQHF
-	TRBJ2-5	-	TRBV25-1	TGTGCCAGCAGCCCCAGGCACTTC	CASSPRHF
TRBD1	TRBJ2-2	-	TRBV27	TGTGCCAGCAGTTTGTCCCGGGACAGGGGGCTGAACACCGGGGAGCTGTTTTTT	CASSLSRDRGLNTGELFF
-	TRBJ1-5	-	TRBV2	TGTGCCAGCAGTGTTTTGGGGGGAGGCAATCAGCCCCAGCATTTT	CASSVLGGGNQPQHF
TRBD1	TRBJ2-5	-	TRBV28	TGTGCCAGCAGATACAGGGGGGATAGTTCGACCCAGTACTTC	CASRYRGDSSTQYF
-	TRBJ2-1	-	TRBV13	TGTGCCAGCAGCTTAGGGGATCGGAGTGAGCAGTTCTTC	CASSLGDRSEQFF
TRBD2	TRBJ2-3	-	TRBV11-3	TGTGCCAGCAGCTTAAGGGCGGGAGGGGAAGATACGCAGTATTTT	CASSLRAGGEDTQYF
TRBD2	TRBJ2-3	-	TRBV9	TGTGCCAGCAGCTCCCGGACTAGCGGGGATTCGGATACGCAGTATTTT	CASSSRTSGDSDTQYF
TRBD1	TRBJ1-5	-	TRBV2	TGTGCCAGCACCCGGGACAGGGGGTACCAGCCCCAGCATTTT	CASTRDRGYQPQHF
-	TRBJ2-7	-	TRBV18	TGTGCCAGCTCCCTCGACAGGAAATCCTACGAGCAGTACTTC	CASSLDRKSYEQYF
TRBD2	TRBJ2-3	-	TRBV5-6	TGTGCCAGCAGCTCGAGCGGGAGGGGGGGGACGCAGTATTTT	CASSSSGRGGTQYF
-	TRBJ1-6	-	TRBV5-6	TGTGCCAGCAGCTTGTGGGCCGCCGGGGGGGATTCACCCCTCCACTTT	CASSLWAAGGDSPLHF
TRBD1	TRBJ2-7	-	TRBV2	TGTGCCAGCAGGGCGGGACAGGAGAGCTCCTACGAGCAGTACTTC	CASRAGQESSYEQYF
TRBD1	TRBJ1-2	once	TRBV10-3	TGTGCCATCAGTGAGGGGACAGGGAAGATTTATGGCTACACCTTC	CAISEGTGKIYGYTF
-	TRBJ1-1	-	TRBV18	TGTGCCAGCTCACCACCCAGGCCCACTGAAGCTTTCTTT	CASSPPRPTEAFF
TRBD2	TRBJ2-1	-	TRBV28	TGTGCCAGCGAGCTAGCGGGAGGGCCCGGAAATGAGCAGTTCTTC	CASELAGGPGNEQFF
-	TRBJ1-1	-	TRBV21-1	TGTGCCAGAACCGCCGACAGGGGGCGCTTTGAGGTCACTGAAGCTTTCTTT	CARTADRGRFEVTEAFF